These T cell receptor beta chains were read from a single sample in a study of cytomegalovirus exposure and HLA in healthy donors. The protocol was immunoSEQ multiplex PCR, while the TCRdb copy is restricted to in-frame clones and leaves out a portion. This repertoire shows around 190,000 clones, 75% to 90% found once; its top ten account for around 0.3%. What was sequenced was PBMCs. These receptors all come from a woman aged 25-40 years in good health and CMV-seronegative. The CDR3 runs from the conserved cysteine through the conserved F or W. D genes are given only for firm matches. A clone size is listed for some rows: how often the clone was seen (once, few, many), or a class if it is expanded.

d_call | clone_size | j_call | v_call | cdr3_length | cdr3_nt | cdr3_aa
NA | NA | TRBJ1-2 | TRBV5-1 | 16 | TGCGCCAGCAGCTTAACACAAGCCGGGGGACCCTATGGCTACACCTTC | CASSLTQAGGPYGYTF
TRBD2 | NA | TRBJ2-2 | TRBV28 | 18 | TGTGCCAGCAGTTTGTTCTGGTCTAGCGGGAGCTCCGGCGGGGAGCTGTTTTTT | CASSLFWSSGSSGGELFF
TRBD2 | NA | TRBJ2-7 | TRBV4-1 | 16 | TGCGCCAGCAGCCAAGGCTCGACTAGCGGGAGTTCCGAGCAGTACTTC | CASSQGSTSGSSEQYF
TRBD1 | NA | TRBJ1-5 | TRBV6-6 | 15 | TGTGCCAGCAGCAGGACAGGCACAGACAATCAGCCCCAGCATTTT | CASSRTGTDNQPQHF
TRBD2 | NA | TRBJ2-1 | TRBV28 | 16 | TGTGCCAGCAGTTTGGTGGCTAGCGGGCTGCGGTATGAGCAGTTCTTC | CASSLVASGLRYEQFF
TRBD2 | NA | TRBJ2-3 | TRBV9 | 16 | TGTGCCAGCAGCGCTTATACGGGGGGGACCCAAGGTACGCAGTATTTT | CASSAYTGGTQGTQYF
TRBD2 | NA | TRBJ2-3 | TRBV7-9 | 15 | TGTGCCAGCAGCTGGGGTAGCGGGAGTCAAGATACGCAGTATTTT | CASSWGSGSQDTQYF
TRBD1 | NA | TRBJ1-1 | TRBV15 | 16 | TGTGCCACCAGCAGACGGGACAGCCGGACTAACACTGAAGCTTTCTTT | CATSRRDSRTNTEAFF
NA | NA | TRBJ1-1 | TRBV5-1 | 15 | TGCGCCAGCAGCATTACTGGGACATTGAACACTGAAGCTTTCTTT | CASSITGTLNTEAFF
NA | NA | TRBJ2-6 | TRBV5-6 | 15 | TGTGCCAGCAGCTTGTGGCAGGATGGGGCCAACGTCCTGACTTTC | CASSLWQDGANVLTF
TRBD2 | few | TRBJ2-7 | TRBV7-8 | 16 | TGTGCCAGCAGCTTAGGAGGGAGCGGGAGTCAATACGAGCAGTACTTC | CASSLGGSGSQYEQYF
TRBD1 | few | TRBJ1-3 | TRBV28 | 15 | TGTGCCAGCAGTTTGGGACAGGACTCTGGAAACACCATATATTTT | CASSLGQDSGNTIYF
TRBD1 | NA | TRBJ2-7 | TRBV5-1 | 15 | TGCGCCAGCAGCGGTGGGACAGGTAATTCCTACGAGCAGTACTTC | CASSGGTGNSYEQYF
NA | few | TRBJ2-6 | TRBV5-1 | 15 | TGCGCCAGCAGCCCCGACAGTCTCGGGGCCAACGTCCTGACTTTC | CASSPDSLGANVLTF
NA | NA | TRBJ1-1 | TRBV6-5 | 14 | TGTGCCAGCAGTTACTCCTCCCTGAACACTGAAGCTTTCTTT | CASSYSSLNTEAFF
TRBD2 | NA | TRBJ2-1 | TRBV18 | 16 | TGTGCCAGCTCACCTACGACTAGCGGTCTGTACAATGAGCAGTTCTTC | CASSPTTSGLYNEQFF